Each of the 31 T cell receptor beta chains below was sequenced from the same sample in a study of spatial heterogeneity in lung cancer. Study-level points and caveats: Expanded alpha and beta TCR counts within tumors tracked tumor mutation counts.

Time point given: sample taken at primary tumor resection. TCRdb analysed the 5' RACE reads with MiXCR anew, one entry per CDR3 protein. The sample records 100,000 or so distinct CDR3 sequences, 4.4% being singletons. Which antigens these TCRs recognize remains unknown. Sequenced here: lung tumor tissue, sampled at surgery. The receptors stem from a male donor with early-stage non-small cell lung cancer.

In this sample, this clonotype turned up a few times. The genes are TRBV2 and TRBJ2-3; 8 bases map to TRBD2. The germline V gene encodes CDR1 SNHLY and CDR2 FYNNEI. The CDR3 totals 16 residues. V lost 4 bases, J lost 4 bases, and 10 bases stayed unmatched. The DNA for the CDR3 is TGTGCCAGCAGTGTCGGGGGACTAGATAGAGCAGATACGCAGTATTTT. It translates to CASSVGGLDRADTQYF. Filled out from reference TRBV2 and TRBJ2-3, the complete variable domain reads EPEVTQTPSHQVTQMGQEVILRCVPISNHLYFYWYRQILGQKVEFLVSFYNNEISEKSEIFDDQFSVERPDGSNFTLKIRSTKLEDSAMYFCASSVGGLDRADTQYFGPGTRLTVL.

This clonotype was seen only a few times. The chain couples TRBV14 to TRBJ2-3; 8 bases fit TRBD1. V shed 6 bases, J shed 4 bases, and the junction held 9 bases outside the gene matches. The CDR3 is 15 amino acids. The germline V gene encodes CDR1 SGHDN and CDR2 FVKESK. CDR3 sequence reads: CASSPPGTGPDTQYF. The CDR3 region has the DNA TGTGCCAGCAGTCCCCCCGGGACAGGACCAGATACGCAGTATTTT.

In its sample, this clonotype was seen many times. V is TRBV6-4 and J is TRBJ1-1; no firm D call. Germline V CDR1 and CDR2: MRHNA, SNTAGT. Deletions cut 6 bases from V and 0 bases from J, with 11 bases between. There are 14 residues in the CDR3. CDR3 coding DNA: TGTGCCAGCAGCCCCTCCAGCATGAACACTGAAGCTTTCTTT. It translates to CASSPSSMNTEAFF.

This clonotype was seen many times. The gene calls are TRBV4-1 and TRBJ2-1; 11 bases map to TRBD2. The CDR3 contains 17 residues. J was trimmed by 9 bases and V by 5 bases; bases with no gene match: 15. Germline V gene lookup returns CDR1 MGHRA and CDR2 YSYEKL. The CDR3 DNA reads TGCGCCAGCAGCGGGGAGGGGACTAGCGGAATCGGGGGTGAGCAGTTCTTC. It specifies CASSGEGTSGIGGEQFF.

The rearrangement uses TRBV7-9 and TRBJ2-7; no clear D. The CDR3 is 12 amino acids. Germline V gene sequence: CDR1 SEHNR, CDR2 FQNEAQ (reference sequence). The V and J ends lost 4 bases and 3 bases respectively, with 7 bases between them. CDR3 sequence: CASSSDFYEQYF. In DNA form, the CDR3 reads TGTGCCAGCAGCTCCGACTTCTACGAGCAGTACTTC.

The chain couples TRBV18 to TRBJ2-7; TRBD1 matches 7 bases. Germline V gene lookup returns CDR1 KGHSH and CDR2 LQKENI. This CDR3 comprises 13 residues. Trimming took 5 bases from V and 2 from J; bases not matched to a gene: 3. CDR3 in DNA: TGTGCCAGCTCAGCAGGACAGGCCTACGAGCAGTACTTC. Amino acid sequence: CASSAGQAYEQYF.

This chain connects TRBV30 to TRBJ1-2; 8 bases match TRBD1. With 3 bases clipped from V and 4 bases from J, the junction kept 7 bases outside the gene matches. Germline V CDR1 and CDR2: GTSNPN, SVGIG (reference sequence). This CDR3 is 14 amino acids long. CDR3 sequence: CAWRAGTGSYGYTF. As DNA, the CDR3 is TGTGCCTGGAGAGCCGGGACAGGCTCCTATGGCTACACCTTC.

This clonotype occurred many times. The CDR3 DNA sequence: TGTGCCACCAGCTTGCCAAGCTCCTACAATGAGCAGTTCTTC. This codes for CATSLPSSYNEQFF. The rearrangement links TRBV15 to TRBJ2-1, with no clear D. From germline, CDR1 is LNHNV and CDR2 YYDKDF (reference sequence). The CDR3 is made up of 14 amino acids. Trimming cost V 5 bases and J 0 bases, with 8 bases left between them.

By proportion, this clonotype is medium-sized. The rearrangement uses TRBV7-9 and TRBJ2-7; D ambiguous. The CDR3 has 12 residues. Per the germline V gene, CDR1 is SEHNR and CDR2 is FQNEAQ (reference sequence). V gave up 5 bases and J gave up 6 bases, with 11 bases separating them. The CDR3 nucleotides are TGTGCCAGCAGCGGTACACCTTTCGAGCAGTACTTC. It is translated as CASSGTPFEQYF.

This clonotype was detected a few times. The chain is built from TRBV4-2 and TRBJ2-1; TRBD2 matches 7 bases. V was clipped by 0 bases and J by 1 base; unmatched bases: 3. This CDR3 has 16 residues. Germline V gene sequence: CDR1 LGHNA, CDR2 YNFKEQ. The CDR3 DNA sequence: TGTGCCAGCAGCCAAGAACGGACTAGGTCCTACAATGAGCAGTTCTTC. Its translation: CASSQERTRSYNEQFF.

This clonotype was recorded at least ten times. V and J are TRBV30 and TRBJ1-1; D is uncertain. V was cut by 2 bases and J by 2 bases, with 9 bases left in between. CDR1 and CDR2 from the germline V gene are GTSNPN and SVGIG (reference sequence). There are 13 residues in the CDR3. CDR3 coding DNA: TGTGCCTGGAGTCCAACCGTAAACACTGAAGCTTTCTTT. It specifies CAWSPTVNTEAFF. Full variable domain (remainder filled in from reference TRBV30 and TRBJ1-1): SQTIHQWPATLVQPVGSPLSLECTVEGTSNPNLYWYRQAAGRGLQLLFYSVGIGQISSEVPQNLSASRPQDRQFILSSKKLLLSDSGFYLCAWSPTVNTEAFFGQGTRLTVV.

This clonotype has ten or more counts. The chain combines TRBV20-1 with TRBJ1-1; D not resolved. Germline V gives CDR1 DFQATT, CDR2 SNEGSKA (reference sequence). Trimming left V 2 bases short and J 3 bases short, with 19 bases between. This CDR3 spans 16 amino acids. DNA for the CDR3: TGCAGTGCTAGACCCCGGGTTCTCGTAACCTACACTGAAGCTTTCTTT. Translated: CSARPRVLVTYTEAFF.

The gene calls are TRBV20-1 and TRBJ1-5; D unresolved. CDR3 size: 12 residues. Trimming took off 3 bases at V and 3 bases at J, with 6 bases between the two ends. Germline CDR1 reads DFQATT; CDR2 reads SNEGSKA (reference sequence). CDR3 sequence (DNA): TGCAGTGCTAGCGTTCCCAATCAGCCCCAGCATTTT. Amino acid sequence: CSASVPNQPQHF.

This clonotype has just a few counts. V is TRBV29-1 and J is TRBJ2-5; the match to TRBD2 covers 7 bases. This CDR3 contains 14 residues. CDR1 is SQVTM and CDR2 is ANQGSEA in the germline V gene. V dropped 6 bases and J dropped 5; count of bases not matched to a gene: 12. The CDR3 nucleotides are TGCAGCGTAGGAGGGAGGGCCCTCTGGGAGACCCAGTACTTC. Amino acids: CSVGGRALWETQYF.

This chain connects TRBV4-1 to TRBJ1-4, with D possibly being TRBD1 (6 bases). The CDR3 length is 14 residues. CDR1 and CDR2 from the germline V gene are MGHRA and YSYEKL. Trimming shortened V by 4 bases and J by 14 bases, and 20 bases separated the two germline ends. CDR3 loop: CASSPQYPGESLFF. CDR3 sequence (DNA): TGCGCCAGCAGCCCCCAGTACCCAGGGGAGTCGCTGTTTTTT.

This clonotype was detected ten times or more. This chain joins TRBV28 and TRBJ2-5; perhaps D is TRBD1 or TRBD2 (5 bases each). Germline CDR1 MDHEN, CDR2 SYDVKM. This CDR3 is 15 amino acids long. Trimming removed 5 bases from V and 2 bases from J, with 15 bases in between. In DNA form, the CDR3 reads TGTGCCAGCAGTGAGATTGGGGGAAAACAAGAGACCCAGTACTTC. Translating gives CASSEIGGKQETQYF.

This clonotype has just a few counts. V is TRBV28 and J is TRBJ2-7; possibly TRBD1 for D (5 bases). Trimming took off 7 bases at V and 7 bases at J, with 17 bases between the two ends. The CDR3 is 13 amino acids. Germline loops: CDR1 MDHEN, CDR2 SYDVKM. The CDR3 sequence is CASMVHSAGEQYF. Here the CDR3 DNA reads TGTGCCAGCATGGTCCATTCGGCAGGGGAGCAGTACTTC. The full variable domain, in which reference TRBV28 and TRBJ2-7 provide the parts outside the CDR3, is DVKVTQSSRYLVKRTGEKVFLECVQDMDHENMFWYRQDPGLGLRLIYFSYDVKMKEKGDIPEGYSVSREKKERFSLILESASTNQTSMYLCASMVHSAGEQYFGPGTRLTVT.

In its sample, this clonotype was seen many times. The chain joins TRBV27 to TRBJ1-1; no reliable D call. V dropped 6 bases and J dropped 4 bases, with 12 bases sitting between them. The CDR3 runs 13 residues. Germline V gives CDR1 MNHEY, CDR2 SMNVEV (reference sequence). The CDR3 reads CASRKRDSTEAFF. Written as DNA, the CDR3 is TGTGCCAGCAGAAAAAGGGATAGCACTGAAGCTTTCTTT.

This clonotype was seen ten or more times. This chain links TRBV20-1 with TRBJ2-5, with 8 bases lining up with TRBD1. With 6 bases clipped from V and 9 bases from J, the junction kept 6 bases outside the gene matches. The germline gives CDR1 DFQATT, CDR2 SNEGSKA (reference sequence). The CDR3 extends over 11 amino acids. The CDR3 region has the DNA TGCAGTGCAACGACAGGGGAGGCCCAGTACTTC. Amino acids: CSATTGEAQYF.

This clonotype was counted ten times or more. The V call is TRBV9, the J call TRBJ2-5, with D tentatively TRBD2 (6 bases). V dropped 3 bases and J dropped 3 bases, with 6 bases sitting between them. Germline loops: CDR1 SGDLS, CDR2 YYNGEE. This CDR3 has 12 residues. The CDR3 nucleotides are TGTGCCAGCAGCGCGGGGGAAGAGACCCAGTACTTC. Amino acid sequence: CASSAGEETQYF.

The sample holds many counts of this clonotype. The J gene is TRBJ1-1, the V gene TRBV4-1; D is unresolved. Trimming took 1 base from V and 5 from J, leaving 14 bases between them. From germline, CDR1 is MGHRA and CDR2 YSYEKL. CDR3 length: 15 amino acids. The CDR3 region is CASSQVAVGRTEAFF. The CDR3 DNA is TGCGCCAGCAGCCAAGTAGCGGTTGGGAGGACTGAAGCTTTCTTT.

This clonotype has at least ten counts. The chain has TRBV18 and TRBJ1-2; TRBD1 is a possible D gene (5 bases). The germline CDR1 and CDR2 sequences are KGHSH and LQKENI. The CDR3 is made up of 15 amino acids. V lost 1 base, J lost 5 bases, and 14 bases lay in between. In DNA, the CDR3 is TGTGCCAGCTCACCACTGGACACCGACTCTTATGGCTACACCTTC. Translating gives CASSPLDTDSYGYTF.

This chain joins TRBV7-2 and TRBJ1-5; maybe TRBD1 (6 bases). Trimming shortened V by 5 bases and J by 1 base, and 12 bases separated the two germline ends. The V gene's germline CDR1 is SGHTA and CDR2 FQGNSA. This CDR3 comprises 15 residues. CDR3 loop: CASSVTGMSNQPQHF. Written as DNA, the CDR3 is TGTGCCAGCAGCGTTACAGGGATGAGCAATCAGCCCCAGCATTTT.

This clonotype was picked up many times. The chain joins TRBV12-3 or TRBV12-4 to TRBJ1-1, with D possibly being TRBD1 (6 bases). The CDR3 spans 14 residues. Trimming removed 8 bases from V and 3 bases from J, with 16 bases in between. The CDR3 region is CASEGGATDTEAFF. The CDR3 bases are TGTGCCAGCGAGGGGGGCGCTACGGACACTGAAGCTTTCTTT.

Ten or more counts support this clonotype. The chain recombines TRBV27 with TRBJ1-3; 7 nucleotides line up with TRBD1. The V gene end was trimmed by 5 bases and the J gene end by 3 bases; junction bases not matched to a gene: 10. The CDR3 has 16 residues. The germline gives CDR1 MNHEY, CDR2 SMNVEV (reference sequence). The CDR3 bases are TGTGCCAGCAGTCAAGGGACGAGACAGGGTGGAAACACCATATATTTT. This codes for CASSQGTRQGGNTIYF.

This clonotype was recorded at least ten times. The chain employs TRBV25-1 and TRBJ2-1, with 9 positions matching TRBD2. This CDR3 is built from 16 residues. CDR1 and CDR2 (germline): MGHDK, SYGVNS. V shed 3 bases, J shed 5 bases, and the junction held 8 bases outside the gene matches. CDR3 sequence reads: CASSDSWREGNNEQFF. The CDR3 DNA follows: TGTGCCAGCAGTGATTCGTGGCGGGAGGGTAACAATGAGCAGTTCTTC.

This clonotype was seen ten or more times. The V and J genes are TRBV12-3 or TRBV12-4 and TRBJ2-1, with no clear D. The CDR3 covers 13 residues. With 4 bases removed from V and 6 bases from J, the gap between germline ends came to 10 bases. As DNA, the CDR3 is TGTGCCAGCAGTTCTGAGGATTTCAATGAGCAGTTCTTC. Protein sequence: CASSSEDFNEQFF.

This clonotype has only a few counts. In nucleotides, the CDR3 is TGTGCCAGCAGCCACCCCCTAGGGGTTAACGAGCAGTACTTC. Amino acid sequence: CASSHPLGVNEQYF. The gene calls are TRBV7-9 and TRBJ2-7; possible D gene TRBD1, 5 bases. In germline, CDR1 is SEHNR, CDR2 FQNEAQ (reference sequence). Trimming took 5 bases from V and 5 from J, leaving 16 bases between them. There are 14 residues in the CDR3. The complete variable domain, with remaining parts taken from reference TRBV7-9 and TRBJ2-7, reads DTGVSQNPRHKITKRGQNVTFRCDPISEHNRLYWYRQTLGQGPEFLTYFQNEAQLEKSRLLSDRFSAERPKGSFSTLEIQRTEQGDSAMYLCASSHPLGVNEQYFGPGTRLTVT.

Concerning this clonotype itself: One end of the junction fails to match germline, which may point to a read error. V is TRBV7-7 and J is TRBJ2-7; unclear D gene. The CDR3 runs 13 residues. Germline CDR1 reads SSHAT; CDR2 reads FNYEAQ (reference sequence). CDR3 sequence (DNA): TGTGCTAGCAGCTTATGGGCAGAGGATGAGCAGTACTTC. It yields the protein CASSLWAEDEQYF. The full variable domain, completed using reference TRBV7-7 and TRBJ2-7, is GAGVSQSPRYKVTKRGQDVTLRCDPISSHATLYWYQQALGQGPEFLTYFNYEAQPDKSGLPSDRFSAERPEGSISTLTIQRTEQRDSAMYRCASSLWAEDEQYFGPGTRLTVT.

This clonotype was counted many times. The CDR3 DNA is TGTGCCAGCAGCCAAGACCTAGAGTCGGCAGATACGCAGTATTTT. Protein sequence: CASSQDLESADTQYF. The chain carries TRBV3-1 and TRBJ2-3; D gene ambiguous. CDR1 is LGHDT and CDR2 is YNNKEL in the germline V gene (reference sequence). The ends were cut back, 0 bases at V and 4 bases at J, with 11 bases in the middle. This CDR3 has 15 residues.

This clonotype came up many times. The V call is TRBV14, the J call TRBJ2-3; D uncertain. V was shortened by 3 bases and J by 2 bases, with 9 bases between the two germline ends. CDR1 is SGHDN, CDR2 FVKESK, per germline. CDR3 length: 14 residues. The CDR3 region has the DNA TGTGCCAGCAGCCACCAGACCCACACAGATACGCAGTATTTT. Translating it yields CASSHQTHTDTQYF. Filled out from reference TRBV14 and TRBJ2-3, the complete variable domain reads EAGVTQFPSHSVIEKGQTVTLRCDPISGHDNLYWYRRVMGKEIKFLLHFVKESKQDESGMPNNRFLAERTGGTYSTLKVQPAELEDSGVYFCASSHQTHTDTQYFGPGTRLTVL.